This T cell receptor (beta chain) was sequenced during a study of type 1 regulatory T cells. Findings and limits, study-wide: Type 1 regulatory T cells had a more restricted TCR repertoire than non-type 1 regulatory T cells.

The CDR3 runs to 16 residues. The germline V gene encodes CDR1 LGHDT and CDR2 YNNKEL (reference sequence). V gave up 4 bases and J gave up 4 bases; unmatched junction bases: 10. This clonotype was picked up a small number of times. Its antigen is as yet unknown. A single record per CDR3 protein comes from TCRdb applying MiXCR to the reads. Of about 42,000 distinct CDR3 sequences in the sample, 9% to 15% were seen once. This TCR was sampled from a human donor in good health. What was sequenced was cultured non-Tr1 T cells, either the whole culture or a sorted T cell fraction (not recorded which). The chain couples TRBV3-1 to TRBJ2-1; 7 bases agree with TRBD2. CDR3 coding DNA: TGTGCCAGCAGCCGGTGGGAGGGCCCTGGTTACAATGAGCAGTTCTTC. Amino acids: CASSRWEGPGYNEQFF.